The entry below gives a single TCR beta chain sequence along with its context. Its specificity is not known. This specimen comes from a study of neoadjuvant nivolumab and ipilimumab in lung cancer. Notes on the study in general: Compared with tumor-adjacent uninvolved lung, resected tumors showed greater richness and clonality.

Trimming took 5 bases from V and 4 from J, leaving 15 bases between them. This CDR3 region has 15 residues. The germline V gene encodes CDR1 SGHVS and CDR2 FQNEAQ. Here immunoSEQ multiplex PCR was the method, and the copy in TCRdb shows in-frame clones only, minus some. The sample shows approximately 40,000 clones, 89% of them seen only once. The material was peripheral blood, obtained before neoadjuvant nivolumab, alone or with ipilimumab. The chain has TRBV7-8 and TRBJ1-5, with no clear D. The receptor was isolated from an adult with non-small cell lung cancer. The CDR3 DNA sequence: TGTGCCAGCAGCCCCATGGGCGAGGTAAATCAGCCCCAGCATTTT. It translates to CASSPMGEVNQPQHF.